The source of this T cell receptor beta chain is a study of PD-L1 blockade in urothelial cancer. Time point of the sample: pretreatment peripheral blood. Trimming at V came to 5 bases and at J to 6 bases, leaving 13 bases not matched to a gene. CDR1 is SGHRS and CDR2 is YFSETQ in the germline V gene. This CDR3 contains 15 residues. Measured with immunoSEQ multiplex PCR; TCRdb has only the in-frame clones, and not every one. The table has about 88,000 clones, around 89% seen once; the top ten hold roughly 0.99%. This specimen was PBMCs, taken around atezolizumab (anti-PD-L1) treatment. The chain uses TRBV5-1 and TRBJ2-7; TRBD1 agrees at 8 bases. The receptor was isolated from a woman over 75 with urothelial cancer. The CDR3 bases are TGCGCCAGCAGTCCCCTAAATCAGGGGGCGGGCGAGCAGTACTTC. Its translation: CASSPLNQGAGEQYF. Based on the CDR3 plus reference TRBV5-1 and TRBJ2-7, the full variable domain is KAGVTQTPRYLIKTRGQQVTLSCSPISGHRSVSWYQQTPGQGLQFLFEYFSETQRNKGNFPGRFSGRQFSNSRSEMNVSTLELGDSALYLCASSPLNQGAGEQYFGPGTRLTVT.